The following is a T cell receptor beta chain sequence with its context. This sample is drawn from a study of blood T cell repertoires in COVID-19. The protocol was immunoSEQ multiplex PCR, while the TCRdb copy is restricted to in-frame clones and leaves out a portion. The data contain approximately 280,000 clones, 70% to 90% of them singletons. The CDR3 runs to 13 residues. CDR1 and CDR2 (germline): ENHRY, SYGVKD. V was cut by 0 bases and J by 6 bases, with 9 bases left in between. The source material was peripheral blood. The J gene is TRBJ2-7, the V gene TRBV10-3; D unclear. This sequence originates from a man aged 18-30 years with active or convalescent COVID-19. This chain's CDR3 is CAISESMGTEQYF. The DNA for the CDR3 is TGTGCCATCAGTGAGTCGATGGGCACCGAGCAGTACTTC.